The source of this TCR beta chain is a study of CD8 T cells in ankylosing spondylitis. Each TCR beta library was made by quantitative 5'-RACE that incorporated molecular barcodes. TCRdb itself ran the 5' RACE reads through MiXCR, one entry per CDR3 protein. Here the sample spans about 69,000 distinct CDR3 sequences, approximately 5.3% being singletons. Study-wide points: Disease-linked clones reportedly showed significant enrichment in matched ankylosing spondylitis synovial fluid. Typical of ankylosing spondylitis blood, it appeared, was a TCR beta motif of eight highly homologous variants.

Ten or more counts support this clonotype. The antigen remains unidentified. This CDR3 is 17 amino acids long. Losses at the gene ends were 0 bases for V and 7 bases for J; bases not matched to a gene: 10. Germline V gene lookup returns CDR1 LGHNA and CDR2 YSLEER. The TCR comes from a male donor with ankylosing spondylitis or in good health (not recorded which). Sequenced input: blood, either unsorted or a sorted T cell fraction (not recorded which). The V and J genes are TRBV4-3 and TRBJ2-5; 11 bases agree with TRBD2. The CDR3 sequence is CASSQEVGTSGSGTQYF. In DNA form, the CDR3 reads TGCGCCAGCAGCCAAGAAGTTGGGACTAGCGGCTCGGGGACCCAGTACTTC.